The source of this TCR beta chain is a study of T cells after somatic rescue of genetic block. From germline, CDR1 is SEHNR and CDR2 FQNEAQ (reference sequence). The CDR3 is made up of 16 amino acids. Trimming took 5 bases from V and 0 from J; bases not matched to a gene: 6. Some clones are missing from TCRdb's copy, which holds only in-frame ones; the method was immunoSEQ multiplex PCR. The profile covers tens of thousands of clones, with about 87% appearing a single time and 1.5% to 2% taken by the ten largest. The rearrangement joins TRBV7-9 to TRBJ2-3; 9 bases agree with TRBD2. The origin of this receptor is a woman under 30. The sequenced sample was peripheral blood mononuclear cells (PBMCs). CDR3 sequence: CASSPWTSASTDTQYF. DNA of the CDR3: TGTGCCAGCAGCCCCTGGACTAGCGCCAGCACAGATACGCAGTATTTT.